The 5 T cell receptor beta chains listed next were all sequenced from one sample in a study of beta chain features in type 1 diabetes. The investigators reverse transcribed all of the isolated RNA, so they sequenced expressed TCRB transcripts. The method was immunoSEQ multiplex PCR; TCRdb's version includes in-frame clones alone and lacks a portion of them. There are more than 300,000 clones in the sample; 8% occur only once, and 0.44% lies in the top ten. The sample was central memory CD4+ T cells from blood. The receptors originated from a woman aged 18-30 years in good health.

This sequence joins TRBV7-3 and TRBJ1-2; a possible D gene is TRBD1 (6 bases). CDR1 SGHTA and CDR2 FQGTGA come from the germline V gene. CDR3 length: 12 amino acids. Trimming took 5 bases from V and 6 from J, leaving 10 bases between them. The CDR3 nucleotides are TGTGCCAGCAGCGACCACAGGGATGGCTACACCTTC. Its protein is CASSDHRDGYTF.

This clone was counted only a few times. This chain uses TRBV2 with TRBJ2-5, with 12 nucleotides matching TRBD1. Per the germline V gene, CDR1 is SNHLY and CDR2 is FYNNEI. The ends lost 4 bases at V and 5 bases at J; junction bases unmatched: 5. CDR3 length: 15 residues. CDR3 protein: CASSARDRGPETQYF. The CDR3 nucleotides read TGTGCCAGCAGTGCCAGGGACAGGGGGCCGGAGACCCAGTACTTC.

This clone was detected a few times. The chain is built from TRBV19 and TRBJ1-1; no clear D gene. The V end lost 4 bases, the J end lost 11 bases, and 11 bases lay between the germline ends. Germline lookup yields CDR1 LNHDA and CDR2 SQIVND (reference sequence). This CDR3 comprises 11 residues. CDR3 bases: TGTGCCAGTAGTACTGACCTTTTGGCTTTCTTT. It encodes CASSTDLLAFF.

This clone came up a few times. V usage is TRBV10-3 and J usage is TRBJ2-5; TRBD1 aligns across 7 bases. Germline values: CDR1 ENHRY, CDR2 SYGVKD. The length of the CDR3 is 13 residues. Unmatched junction bases numbered 1, after V lost 5 bases and J lost 1 base. The chain's CDR3 is CAISRQGQETQYF. Written as DNA, the CDR3 is TGTGCCATCAGTAGACAGGGCCAAGAGACCCAGTACTTC.

Ten or more counts support this clone. The rearrangement links TRBV10-3 to TRBJ2-5; the match to TRBD2 covers 10 bases. Germline CDR1 is ENHRY and CDR2 is SYGVKD. The junction had 6 bases not matched to a gene; V was cut back by 0 bases and J by 5 bases. The CDR3 has 16 amino acids. The chain's CDR3 is CAISESGLAGVETQYF. The DNA for the CDR3 is TGTGCCATCAGTGAGTCGGGCCTAGCGGGAGTTGAGACCCAGTACTTC.